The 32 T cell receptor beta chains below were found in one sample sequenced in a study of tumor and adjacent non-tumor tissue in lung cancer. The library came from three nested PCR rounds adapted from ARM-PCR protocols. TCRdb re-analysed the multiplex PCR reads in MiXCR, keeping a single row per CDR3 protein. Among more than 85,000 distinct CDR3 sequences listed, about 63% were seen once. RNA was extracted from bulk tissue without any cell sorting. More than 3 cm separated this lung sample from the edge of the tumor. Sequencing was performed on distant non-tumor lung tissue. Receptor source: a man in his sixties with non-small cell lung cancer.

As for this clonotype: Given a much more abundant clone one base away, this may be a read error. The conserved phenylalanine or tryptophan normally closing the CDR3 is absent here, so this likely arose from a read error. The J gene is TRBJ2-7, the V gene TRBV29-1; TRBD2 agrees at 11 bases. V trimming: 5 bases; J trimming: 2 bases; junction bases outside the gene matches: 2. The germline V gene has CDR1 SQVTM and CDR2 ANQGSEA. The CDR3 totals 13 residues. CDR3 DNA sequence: TGCAGCGTTCGACTAGCGGGGCCCTACGAGCAGTACTCC. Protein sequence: CSVRLAGPYEQYS.

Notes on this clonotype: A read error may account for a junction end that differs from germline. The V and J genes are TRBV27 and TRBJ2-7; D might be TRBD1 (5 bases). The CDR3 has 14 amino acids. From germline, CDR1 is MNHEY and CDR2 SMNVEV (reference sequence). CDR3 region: CATSLLGVEYEQYF. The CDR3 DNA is TGTGCCACCAGTTTATTAGGGGTTGAGTACGAGCAGTACTTC.

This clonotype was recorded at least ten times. CDR3: CASSAAALADTQYF. CDR3 sequence (DNA): TGTGCCAGCAGTGCGGCAGCTCTAGCAGATACGCAGTATTTT. The chain is built from TRBV6-1 and TRBJ2-3; unclear D gene. From germline, CDR1 is MNHNS and CDR2 SASEGT. The V end was cut by 4 bases, the J end by 4 bases, with 12 bases between. The length of the CDR3 is 14 residues.

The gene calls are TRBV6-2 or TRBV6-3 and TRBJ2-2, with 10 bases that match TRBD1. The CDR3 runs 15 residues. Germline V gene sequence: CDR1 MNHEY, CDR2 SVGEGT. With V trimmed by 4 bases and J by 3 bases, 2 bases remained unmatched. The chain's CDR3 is CASSWGQGHTGELFF. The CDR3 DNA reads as TGTGCCAGCAGTTGGGGACAGGGGCACACCGGGGAGCTGTTTTTT.

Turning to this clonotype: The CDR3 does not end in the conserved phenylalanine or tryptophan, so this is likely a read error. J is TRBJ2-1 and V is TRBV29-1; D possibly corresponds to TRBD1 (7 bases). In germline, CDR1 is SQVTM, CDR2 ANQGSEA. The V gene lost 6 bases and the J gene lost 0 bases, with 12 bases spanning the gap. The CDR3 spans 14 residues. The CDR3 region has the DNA TGCAGCGTCGCGGGGACAGACTCCTACAATGAGCAGTTCTCC. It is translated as CSVAGTDSYNEQFS.

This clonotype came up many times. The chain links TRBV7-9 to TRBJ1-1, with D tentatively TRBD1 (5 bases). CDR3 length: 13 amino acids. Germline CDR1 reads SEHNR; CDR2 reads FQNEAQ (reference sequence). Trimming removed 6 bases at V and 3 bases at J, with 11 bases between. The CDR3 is CASSFSRDTEAFF. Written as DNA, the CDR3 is TGTGCCAGCAGTTTCTCCAGGGACACTGAAGCTTTCTTT.

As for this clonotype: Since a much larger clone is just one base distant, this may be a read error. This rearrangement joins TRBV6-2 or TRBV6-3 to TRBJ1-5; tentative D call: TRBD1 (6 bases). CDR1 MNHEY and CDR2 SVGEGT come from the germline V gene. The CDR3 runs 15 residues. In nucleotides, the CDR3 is TGTGCCAGCAGTCCCGAGGGGGGCCACAATCAGCCCGAGCATTTT. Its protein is CASSPEGGHNQPEHF.

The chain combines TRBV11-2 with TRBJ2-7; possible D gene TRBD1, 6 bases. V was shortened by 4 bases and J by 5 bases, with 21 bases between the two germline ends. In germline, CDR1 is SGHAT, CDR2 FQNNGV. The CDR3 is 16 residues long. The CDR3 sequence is CASSSGDRTEVDEQYF. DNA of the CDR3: TGTGCCAGCAGCTCAGGGGATCGGACTGAAGTGGACGAGCAGTACTTC.

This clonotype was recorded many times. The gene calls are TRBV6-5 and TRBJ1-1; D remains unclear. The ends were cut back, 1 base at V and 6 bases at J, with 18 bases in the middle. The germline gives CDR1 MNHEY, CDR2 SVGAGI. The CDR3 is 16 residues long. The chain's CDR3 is CASSYYKGPRISEAFF. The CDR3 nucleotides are TGTGCCAGCAGTTACTATAAAGGACCTAGGATTTCTGAAGCTTTCTTT.

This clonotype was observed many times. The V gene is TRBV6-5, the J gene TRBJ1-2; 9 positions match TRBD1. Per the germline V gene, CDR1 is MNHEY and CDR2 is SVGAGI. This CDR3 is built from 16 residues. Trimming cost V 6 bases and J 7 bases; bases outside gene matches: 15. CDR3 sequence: CASRTRVDRGESGYTF. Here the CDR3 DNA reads TGTGCCAGCAGAACCCGGGTCGACAGGGGGGAAAGTGGCTACACCTTC.

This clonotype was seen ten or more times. The CDR3 reads CASSSLQGLAAHNEQFF. CDR3 DNA sequence: TGTGCCAGCAGTTCTCTTCAGGGACTAGCGGCGCACAATGAGCAGTTCTTC. V usage is TRBV6-2 or TRBV6-3 and J usage is TRBJ2-1; 11 bases map to TRBD2. Germline CDR1 MNHEY, CDR2 SVGEGT. With V trimmed by 4 bases and J by 5 bases, 10 bases remained unmatched. The CDR3 consists of 17 residues.

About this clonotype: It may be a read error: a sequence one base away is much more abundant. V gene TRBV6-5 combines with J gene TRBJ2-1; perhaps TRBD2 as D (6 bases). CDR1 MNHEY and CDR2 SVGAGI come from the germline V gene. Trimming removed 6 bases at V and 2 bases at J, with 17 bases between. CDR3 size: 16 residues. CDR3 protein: CASSFQFAGPYNEQFF. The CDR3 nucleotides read TGTGCCAGCAGCTTCCAGTTCGCGGGACCCTACAATGAGCAGTTCTTC.

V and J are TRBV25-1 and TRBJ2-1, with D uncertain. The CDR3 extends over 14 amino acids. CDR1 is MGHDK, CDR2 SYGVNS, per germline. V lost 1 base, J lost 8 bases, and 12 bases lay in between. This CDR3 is CASSESRVVDEQFF. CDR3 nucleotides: TGTGCCAGCAGTGAATCTAGGGTCGTGGATGAGCAGTTCTTC.

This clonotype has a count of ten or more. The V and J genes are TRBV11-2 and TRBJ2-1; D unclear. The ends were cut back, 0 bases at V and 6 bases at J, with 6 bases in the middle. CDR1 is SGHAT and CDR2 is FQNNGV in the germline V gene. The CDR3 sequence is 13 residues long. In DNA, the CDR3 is TGTGCCAGCAGCTTAGATTCGCTCAATGAGCAGTTCTTC. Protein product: CASSLDSLNEQFF.

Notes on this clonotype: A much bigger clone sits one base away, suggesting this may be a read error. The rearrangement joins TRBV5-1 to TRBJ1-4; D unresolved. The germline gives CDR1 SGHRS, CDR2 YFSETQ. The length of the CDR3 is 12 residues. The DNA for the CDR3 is TGCGCCAGCAGCCCTGACAATGAAAATCTGTTTTTT. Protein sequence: CASSPDNENLFF.

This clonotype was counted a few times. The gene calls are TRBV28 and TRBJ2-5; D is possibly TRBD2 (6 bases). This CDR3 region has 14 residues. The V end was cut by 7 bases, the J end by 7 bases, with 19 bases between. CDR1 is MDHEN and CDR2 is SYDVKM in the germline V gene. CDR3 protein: CASTSIGTGRTQYF. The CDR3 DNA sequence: TGTGCCAGCACCTCGATCGGGACTGGGCGGACCCAGTACTTC.

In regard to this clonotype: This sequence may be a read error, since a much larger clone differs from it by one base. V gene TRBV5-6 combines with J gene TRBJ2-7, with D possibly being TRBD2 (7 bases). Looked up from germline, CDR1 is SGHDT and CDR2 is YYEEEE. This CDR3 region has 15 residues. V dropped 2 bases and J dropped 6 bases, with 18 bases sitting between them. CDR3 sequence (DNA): TGTGCCAGCAGCTTTTCGGGGGGCGGTTCCGTCGAGCAGTACTTC. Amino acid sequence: CASSFSGGGSVEQYF.

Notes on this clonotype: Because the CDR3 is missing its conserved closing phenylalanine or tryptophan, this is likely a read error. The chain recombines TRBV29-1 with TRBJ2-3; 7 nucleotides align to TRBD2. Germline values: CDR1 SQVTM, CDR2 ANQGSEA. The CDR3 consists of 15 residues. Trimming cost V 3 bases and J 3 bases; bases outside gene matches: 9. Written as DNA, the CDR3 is TGCAGCGTTGAGCCTAGCGGTGGACCGACAGATACGCAGTATTAT. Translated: CSVEPSGGPTDTQYY.

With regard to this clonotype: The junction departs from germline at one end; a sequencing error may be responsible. DNA of the CDR3: TGCGCCAGCAGTGAAAATCCAGGGGCCACCTACAAGCAGTACTTC. Amino acid sequence: CASSENPGATYKQYF. The chain combines TRBV6-1 with TRBJ2-7, with D perhaps matching TRBD1 (6 bases). This CDR3 has 15 residues. Germline V gene lookup returns CDR1 MNHNS and CDR2 SASEGT.

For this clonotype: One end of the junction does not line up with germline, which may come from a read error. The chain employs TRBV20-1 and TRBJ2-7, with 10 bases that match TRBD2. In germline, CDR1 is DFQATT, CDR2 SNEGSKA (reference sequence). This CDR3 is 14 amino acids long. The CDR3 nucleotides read TGCAGTGCTAATAAGCGGGAGGGCCTCCACGAGCAGCACTTC. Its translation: CSANKREGLHEQHF.

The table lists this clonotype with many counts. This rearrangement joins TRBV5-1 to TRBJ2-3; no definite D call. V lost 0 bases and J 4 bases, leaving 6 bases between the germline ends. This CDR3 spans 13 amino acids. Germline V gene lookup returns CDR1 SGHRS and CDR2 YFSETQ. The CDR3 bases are TGCGCCAGCAGCTTGGTGGGCTCAGATACGCAGTATTTT. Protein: CASSLVGSDTQYF.

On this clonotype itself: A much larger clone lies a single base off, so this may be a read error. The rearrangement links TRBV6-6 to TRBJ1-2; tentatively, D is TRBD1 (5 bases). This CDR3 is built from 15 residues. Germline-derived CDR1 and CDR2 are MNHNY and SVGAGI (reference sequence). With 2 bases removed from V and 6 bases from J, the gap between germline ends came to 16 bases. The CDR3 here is CASSYLWTRGDGYTF. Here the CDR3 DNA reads TGTGCCAGCAGTTACCTCTGGACAAGGGGCGATGGCTACACCTTC.

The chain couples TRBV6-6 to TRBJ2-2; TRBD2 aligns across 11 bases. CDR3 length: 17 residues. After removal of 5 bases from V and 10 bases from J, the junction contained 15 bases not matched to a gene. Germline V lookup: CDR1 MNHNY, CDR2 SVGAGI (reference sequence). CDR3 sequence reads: CASSPGLAGHLYVELFF. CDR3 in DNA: TGTGCCAGCAGTCCCGGACTAGCGGGCCACCTTTACGTGGAGCTGTTTTTT.

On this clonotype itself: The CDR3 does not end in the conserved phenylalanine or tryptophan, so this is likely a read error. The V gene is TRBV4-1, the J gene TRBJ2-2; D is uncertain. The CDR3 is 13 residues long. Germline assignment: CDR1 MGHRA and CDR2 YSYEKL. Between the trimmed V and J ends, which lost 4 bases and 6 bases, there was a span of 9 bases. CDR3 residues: CASSRGLSGELFL. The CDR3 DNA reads TGCGCCAGCAGCCGAGGCCTCTCCGGGGAGCTGTTTTTA.

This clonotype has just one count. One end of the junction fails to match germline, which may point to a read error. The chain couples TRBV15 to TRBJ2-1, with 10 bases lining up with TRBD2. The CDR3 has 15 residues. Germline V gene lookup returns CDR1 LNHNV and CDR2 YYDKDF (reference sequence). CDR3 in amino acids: CATSRVGTSDNEQFF. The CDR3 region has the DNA TGTGCCACCAGCAGAGTCGGGACTAGCGACAATGAGCAATTCTTC.

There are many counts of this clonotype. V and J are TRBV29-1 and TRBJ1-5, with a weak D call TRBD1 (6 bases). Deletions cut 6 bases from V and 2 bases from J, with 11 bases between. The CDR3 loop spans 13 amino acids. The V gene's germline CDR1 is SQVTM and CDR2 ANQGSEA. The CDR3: CSVRQDRNQPQHF. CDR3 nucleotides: TGCAGCGTGCGACAGGACCGCAATCAGCCCCAGCATTTT.

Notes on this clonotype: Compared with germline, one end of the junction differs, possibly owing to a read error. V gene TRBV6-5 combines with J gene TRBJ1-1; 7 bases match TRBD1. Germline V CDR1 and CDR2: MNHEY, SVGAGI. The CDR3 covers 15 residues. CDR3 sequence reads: CSSSYWEGADTGAFF. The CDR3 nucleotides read TGTTCCAGCAGTTACTGGGAGGGGGCGGACACTGGAGCTTTCTTT.

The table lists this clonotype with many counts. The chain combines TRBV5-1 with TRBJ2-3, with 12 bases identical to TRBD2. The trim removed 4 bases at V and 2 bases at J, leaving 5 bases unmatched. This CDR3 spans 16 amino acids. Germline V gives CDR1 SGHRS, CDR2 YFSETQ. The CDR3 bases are TGCGCCAGCAGCCAAGGACTAGCGGGACCCACAGATACGCAGTATTTT. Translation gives CASSQGLAGPTDTQYF.

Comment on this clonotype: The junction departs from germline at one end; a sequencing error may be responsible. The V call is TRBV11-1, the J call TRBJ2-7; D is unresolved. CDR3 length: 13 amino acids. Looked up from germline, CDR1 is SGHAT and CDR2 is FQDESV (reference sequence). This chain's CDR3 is CAGSLSVGEPQYF. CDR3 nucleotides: TGTGCCGGCAGCCTTTCTGTTGGTGAGCCGCAGTACTTT.

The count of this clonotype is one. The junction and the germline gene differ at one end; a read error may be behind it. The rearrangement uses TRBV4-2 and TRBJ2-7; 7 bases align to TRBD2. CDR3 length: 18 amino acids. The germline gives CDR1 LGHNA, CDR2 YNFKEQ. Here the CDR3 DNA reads TGTACCAGCAGCCCAAGAGCTGGGGGTTTGTCTAGCGGATACGAGCAGTACTTC. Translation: CTSSPRAGGLSSGYEQYF.

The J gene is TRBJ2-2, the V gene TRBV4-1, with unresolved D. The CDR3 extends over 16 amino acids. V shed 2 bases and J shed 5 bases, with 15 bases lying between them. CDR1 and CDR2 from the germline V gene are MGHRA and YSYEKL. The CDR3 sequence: CASSQKLLRKTGELFF. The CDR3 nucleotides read TGCGCCAGCAGCCAAAAGTTATTGAGGAAGACCGGGGAGCTGTTTTTT.

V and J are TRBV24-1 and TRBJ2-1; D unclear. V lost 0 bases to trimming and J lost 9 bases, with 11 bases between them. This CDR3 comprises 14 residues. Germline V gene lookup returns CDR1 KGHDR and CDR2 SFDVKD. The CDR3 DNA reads TGTGCCACCAGTGATTTGAGTAACTTCGGTGAGCAGTTCTTC. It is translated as CATSDLSNFGEQFF.